The clone carrying this T cell receptor (beta chain) has only one observation. Individuals aged about 18 to 89 years were recruited from 24 US areas. Assignment of participants to cohorts was predicated upon participant-reported clinical history. Produced via immunoSEQ multiplex PCR; TCRdb's table is partial and in-frame only. Of around 320,000 clones in the sample, 90% are singletons; the top ten hold around 4.5%. The entry originates in a study of blood T cell repertoires in COVID-19. V lost 1 base and J lost 6; bases outside the gene matches: 6. This CDR3 is 15 amino acids long. Germline CDR1 SGHTA, CDR2 FQGNSA.

The V gene is TRBV7-2, the J gene TRBJ2-1, with TRBD2 matching 7 bases. The origin of this receptor is a young woman with acute COVID-19. Sequenced: PBMCs or T cells enriched from blood (not recorded which). The CDR3 nucleotides are TGTGCCAGCAGCTTAGACACGGGAGGCATCAATGAGCAGTTCTTC. As protein: CASSLDTGGINEQFF.